This TCR beta chain was obtained from a study of high-grade serous ovarian cancer treatment subgroups. As for the study in general: On average, approximately 14,000 reads and 6,000 to 8,000 unique TCR beta rearrangements were obtained per sample. General study results and limits: Same-patient tumor repertoires overlapped at roughly 0.11 to 0.79; different patients barely overlapped.

Details on this clone: Antigen unknown.

Germline CDR1 SGHRS, CDR2 YFSETQ. The CDR3 covers 15 residues. With 0 bases clipped from V and 3 bases from J, the junction kept 1 base outside the gene matches. The assay was immunoSEQ multiplex PCR, and TCRdb's table has in-frame clones only and misses some. This sample has about 30,000 clones, with 84% found just once. Tumor samples were taken before definitive surgery or chemotherapy. The rearrangement links TRBV5-1 to TRBJ2-5, with 11 bases fitting TRBD2. This sequence originates from a human donor with high-grade serous ovarian cancer. The material sequenced was tumor tissue. CDR3 region: CASSLELAGEETQYF. For the CDR3, the DNA is TGCGCCAGCAGCTTGGAACTAGCGGGAGAAGAGACCCAGTACTTC.